This T cell receptor beta chain originates from a study of blood T cell repertoires in COVID-19. Study as a whole: Acute and convalescent COVID-19 samples came from the United States, Italy and Spain. The analysed material was cDNA or gDNA that came from T cells, B-cell-depleted T cells, or PBMCs.

Methods used by the authors: Amplification of reference gene primers was used by the study to estimate nucleated cell counts. Profiling relied on immunoSEQ multiplex PCR, and the TCRdb table lists in-frame clones only, not all of them. V, J and clone size derive from that table, while D and trimming were established from the DNA sequence. The sample lists under 350,000 clones; around four fifths were seen once. Germline V CDR1 and CDR2: DFQATT, SNEGSKA (reference sequence). The ends lost 3 bases at V and 0 bases at J; junction bases unmatched: 4. This CDR3 is 15 amino acids long. This TCR was sampled from a woman in her forties or fifties who had recovered from COVID-19. Sample: peripheral blood. This chain links TRBV20-1 with TRBJ1-3, with 8 bases lining up with TRBD1. The CDR3 region is CSASEDRVSGNTIYF. The DNA of the CDR3 is TGCAGTGCTAGTGAGGACAGGGTCTCTGGAAACACCATATATTTT.